This paragraph reports one T cell receptor (beta chain). Antigen: not known. The sample is drawn from a study of monozygotic twins with cystic fibrosis. V shed 0 bases and J 0 bases; nucleotides not matched to a gene: 1. CDR1 is LNHNV, CDR2 YYDKDF, per germline (reference sequence). CDR3 length: 15 amino acids. Study-wide results and caveats: Nucleotide-identical clonotype sharing was significantly higher within monozygotic CF twin pairs than between unrelated CF individuals. Median Simpson clonality of 0.0095 suggested naive T cells predominated.

The protocol was immunoSEQ multiplex PCR, while the TCRdb copy is restricted to in-frame clones and leaves out a portion. The data hold around 30,000 clones, with 90% observed a single time. The chain has TRBV15 and TRBJ2-7, with 8 bases lining up with TRBD1. The material sequenced was blood. The receptor comes from a girl aged 2 to 9 with cystic fibrosis. CDR3 region: CATSREGQASYEQYF. In nucleotides, the CDR3 is TGTGCCACCAGCAGAGAGGGACAGGCCTCCTACGAGCAGTACTTC. Filled out from reference TRBV15 and TRBJ2-7, the complete variable domain reads DAMVIQNPRYQVTQFGKPVTLSCSQTLNHNVMYWYQQKSSQAPKLLFHYYDKDFNNEADTPDNFQSRRPNTSFCFLDIRSPGLGDTAMYLCATSREGQASYEQYFGPGTRLTVT.